This TCR beta chain was recorded in a study of cytomegalovirus exposure and HLA in healthy donors. Study-wide results and limits: Excluded were some V segments that proved indistinguishable, including TRBV6-2 and TRBV6-3. A list of 150 or so TCR beta chains associated with cytomegalovirus was given. Earlier results showed most TCR beta V segments being productive about 87% or about 30% of the time.

Germline V gene sequence: CDR1 SNHLY, CDR2 FYNNEI. The CDR3 runs to 14 residues. Trimming removed 6 bases from V and 4 bases from J, with 13 bases in between. This clone was counted once. Its specificity is not known. PCR involved 60 Vbeta and 13 Jbeta primers. Clones were sequenced by immunoSEQ multiplex PCR, and TCRdb holds only the in-frame ones, with some missing. The data contain about 130,000 clones, 60% to 80% of them singletons. This receptor was identified in a man aged 45-65 years in good health and CMV-seronegative. This chain joins TRBV2 and TRBJ1-5, with D tentatively TRBD1 (6 bases). The sequencing input was PBMCs. This CDR3 reads CASRSPGQNQPQHF. The CDR3 DNA is TGTGCCAGCAGGTCTCCGGGACAAAATCAGCCCCAGCATTTT.